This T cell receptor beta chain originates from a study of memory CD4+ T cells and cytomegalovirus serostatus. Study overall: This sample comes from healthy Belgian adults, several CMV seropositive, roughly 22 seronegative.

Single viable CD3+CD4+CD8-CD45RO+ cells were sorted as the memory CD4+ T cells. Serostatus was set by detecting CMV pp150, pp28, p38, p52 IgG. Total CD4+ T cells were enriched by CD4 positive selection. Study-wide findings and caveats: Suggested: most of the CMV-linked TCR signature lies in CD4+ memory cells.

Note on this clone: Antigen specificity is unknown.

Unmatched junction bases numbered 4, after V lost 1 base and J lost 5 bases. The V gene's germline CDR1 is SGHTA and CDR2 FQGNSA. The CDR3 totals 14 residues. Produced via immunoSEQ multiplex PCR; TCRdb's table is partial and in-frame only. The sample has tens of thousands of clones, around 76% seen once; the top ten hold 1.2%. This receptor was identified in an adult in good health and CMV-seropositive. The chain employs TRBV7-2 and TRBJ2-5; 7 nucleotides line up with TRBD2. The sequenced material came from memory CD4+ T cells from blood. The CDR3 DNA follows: TGTGCCAGCAGCTTAGATCCAGCGGGGGAGACCCAGTACTTC. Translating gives CASSLDPAGETQYF.